One and the same sample provided the 8 T cell receptor beta chains below, sequenced in a study of blood T cell repertoires in COVID-19. TCRdb's copy holds only in-frame clones and misses some; the assay was immunoSEQ multiplex PCR. Among more than 130,000 clones, about 90% were seen once, and the ten largest hold roughly a tenth. The sequencing sample was made of peripheral blood. The receptors were sampled from a man in his forties or fifties with active or convalescent COVID-19.

The J gene is TRBJ2-5, the V gene TRBV5-1; 10 bases fit TRBD1. V trimming: 3 bases; J trimming: 5 bases; junction bases outside the gene matches: 4. The CDR3 totals 14 residues. Germline loops: CDR1 SGHRS, CDR2 YFSETQ. The CDR3: CASSWGQGRETQYF. The CDR3 coding sequence is TGCGCCAGCAGCTGGGGACAGGGGCGGGAGACCCAGTACTTC.

This chain joins TRBV19 and TRBJ1-2, with 9 bases lining up with TRBD1. Trimming at V came to 8 bases and at J to 4 bases, leaving 2 bases not matched to a gene. The germline V gene encodes CDR1 LNHDA and CDR2 SQIVND (reference sequence). CDR3 size: 12 residues. The DNA of the CDR3 is TGTGCCAGTGGACAGGGGTTCTATGGCTACACCTTC. This sequence encodes CASGQGFYGYTF.

The chain uses TRBV14 and TRBJ2-7, with 7 bases identical to TRBD2. Germline assignment: CDR1 SGHDN and CDR2 FVKESK. With V trimmed by 1 base and J by 1 base, 7 bases remained unmatched. CDR3 length equals 16 residues. CDR3 DNA: TGTGCCAGCAGCCAAGTGGCGGGAGACGGGTCCTACGAGCAGTACTTC. This translates into CASSQVAGDGSYEQYF.

This clone was detected only once. In DNA, the CDR3 is TGCGCCAGCAGCCAGGCCCACAGGGGGCTATACGAGCAGTACTTC. It yields the protein CASSQAHRGLYEQYF. The chain is built from TRBV4-3 and TRBJ2-7; 9 bases agree with TRBD1. CDR1 and CDR2 (germline): LGHNA, YSLEER. The CDR3 loop spans 15 amino acids. V shed 3 bases and J 4 bases; nucleotides not matched to a gene: 7.

CDR3 coding DNA: TGTGCCAGCAGCCAAGACTCGCGGGAGGGAACAGATACGCAGTATTTT. It yields the protein CASSQDSREGTDTQYF. This chain connects TRBV4-2 to TRBJ2-3; 9 nucleotides agree with TRBD2. Germline V gene data show CDR1 as LGHNA and CDR2 as YNFKEQ. J was trimmed by 3 bases and V by 0 bases; bases with no gene match: 4. CDR3 size: 16 residues.

The rearrangement links TRBV6-5 to TRBJ2-1; TRBD1 might be the D (5 bases). V shed 7 bases and J shed 2 bases, with 9 bases lying between them. This CDR3 contains 13 residues. Germline assignment: CDR1 MNHEY and CDR2 SVGAGI. CDR3 in amino acids: CASTGFPYNEQFF. DNA of the CDR3: TGTGCCAGCACAGGGTTCCCCTACAATGAGCAGTTCTTC.

The CDR3 DNA reads as TGTGCCAGCAGCGTTACAAGCGGACCCTCCTACAATGAGCAGTTCTTC. It encodes CASSVTSGPSYNEQFF. This chain connects TRBV9 to TRBJ2-1; possible D gene TRBD2, 5 bases. CDR3 length: 16 residues. V was clipped by 2 bases and J by 0 bases, with 12 bases between them. Germline CDR1 SGDLS, CDR2 YYNGEE.

The genes are TRBV19 and TRBJ1-2; TRBD1 matches at 9 bases. The CDR3 spans 17 residues. Germline CDR1 is LNHDA and CDR2 is SQIVND (reference sequence). Trimming at V came to 3 bases and at J to 0 bases, leaving 8 bases not matched to a gene. CDR3 bases: TGTGCCAGTAGTATGGGACAGGGTCCCACTACTAACTATGGCTACACCTTC. This codes for CASSMGQGPTTNYGYTF.